This T cell receptor beta chain was sequenced during a study of OX40 agonist ivuxolimab in advanced cancers. Study summary: Patients' therapy was ivuxolimab, an antibody that acts as an agonist of OX40 (CD134).

The study, taken as a whole, reports: CD4+ and CD8+ T cells in blood underwent clonal expansion by week 6 at 0.1 to 3.0 mg/kg. CD4+ T cells averaged fewer expanded clones than CD8+ T cells.

As regards this clone: Antigen unknown.

The table came from immunoSEQ multiplex PCR; TCRdb's copy has only in-frame clones and leaves some out. The sample contains 60,000 or so clones, about 85% of which appear only once. With 5 bases removed from V and 2 bases from J, the gap between germline ends came to 7 bases. Germline-derived CDR1 and CDR2 are SQVTM and ANQGSEA. This CDR3 contains 12 residues. The chain combines TRBV29-1 with TRBJ2-4; possible D gene TRBD1, 6 bases. This material consisted of CD4+ or CD8+ T cells sorted from blood, taken in a trial of the OX40 agonist ivuxolimab. The TCR sequence derives from an adult with an advanced solid tumor such as melanoma, head and neck, liver or kidney cancer. The CDR3 DNA follows: TGCAGCGTTACAGGGACCAAAAACATTCAGTACTTC. Protein product: CSVTGTKNIQYF.